This T cell receptor (beta chain) derives from a study of T cell responses to AZD1222 COVID-19 vaccine. Study results and caveats: Repertoires were obtained only post-peak T cell response. It should be noted that donors were predominantly white British and more often female, and clonal diversity was possibly underestimated. Seropositive status at baseline applied to only 5 to 7 AZD1222 recipients.

Clones were sequenced by immunoSEQ multiplex PCR, and TCRdb holds only the in-frame ones, with some missing. The repertoire consists of about 120,000 clones, with 90% occurring once and the leading ten covering around 4.4%. Germline CDR1 is LNHDA and CDR2 is SQIVND (reference sequence). V lost 1 base and J lost 9, with 7 bases in between. This CDR3 is 13 amino acids long. As concerns this clone: The antigen is not known.

The TCR was taken from an adult who received the MenACWY meningococcal vaccine as a control. Here the sequenced sample was peripheral blood, taken 28 days after the second dose of the MenACWY control vaccine. The gene calls are TRBV19 and TRBJ1-6; D is unresolved. DNA for the CDR3: TGTGCCAGTAGTATAGGGGTTGGTTCACCCCTCCACTTT. It translates to CASSIGVGSPLHF.